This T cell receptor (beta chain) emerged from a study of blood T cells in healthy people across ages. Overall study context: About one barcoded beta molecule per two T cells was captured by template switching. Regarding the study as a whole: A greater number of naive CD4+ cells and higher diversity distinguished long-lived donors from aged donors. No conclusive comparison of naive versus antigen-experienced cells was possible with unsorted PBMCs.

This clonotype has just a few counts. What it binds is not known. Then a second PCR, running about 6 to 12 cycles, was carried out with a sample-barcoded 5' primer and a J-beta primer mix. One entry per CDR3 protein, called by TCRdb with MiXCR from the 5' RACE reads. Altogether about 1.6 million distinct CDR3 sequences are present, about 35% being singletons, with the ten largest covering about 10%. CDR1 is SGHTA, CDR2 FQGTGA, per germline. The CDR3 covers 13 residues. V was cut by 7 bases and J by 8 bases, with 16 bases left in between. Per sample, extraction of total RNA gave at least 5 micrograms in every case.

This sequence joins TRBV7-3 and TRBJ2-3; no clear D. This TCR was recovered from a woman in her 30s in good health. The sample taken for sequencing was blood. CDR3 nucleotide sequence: TGTGCCAGCACCGACGGGCCGTCGGCTACGCAGTATTTT. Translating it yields CASTDGPSATQYF.